The rows below give T cell receptor beta chains drawn from one sample of a study of cytomegalovirus exposure and HLA in healthy donors. TCRdb's copy holds only in-frame clones and misses some; the assay was immunoSEQ multiplex PCR. The sample lists fewer than 70,000 clones, around nine tenths occurring once. Sequenced material: PBMCs. The source is a man aged 18 to 29 in good health and CMV-seronegative. Each CDR3 is given with its conserved first and last residue. The D gene is left open where the match is weak. Clone size is stated in some rows and not others, as once, few, many or a class when expanded.

.,TRBV19,TRBJ2-4,.,CASSGLAKNIQYF,TGTGCCAGTAGTGGACTAGCCAAAAACATTCAGTACTTC
.,TRBV28,TRBJ2-2,.,CASRTPGLNTGELFF,TGTGCCAGCAGGACACCGGGACTTAACACCGGGGAGCTGTTTTTT
.,TRBV7-9,TRBJ2-1,TRBD1,CASSPGGNEQFF,TGTGCCAGCAGCCCAGGGGGCAATGAGCAGTTCTTC
.,TRBV13,TRBJ2-2,TRBD1,CASSLSTGVTGELFF,TGTGCCAGCAGCTTAAGCACAGGGGTGACCGGGGAGCTGTTTTTT
.,TRBV6-5,TRBJ2-5,.,CASSYTGTYSEETQYF,TGTGCCAGCAGTTACACGGGGACTTACAGCGAGGAGACCCAGTACTTC
few,TRBV6-5,TRBJ2-1,TRBD1,CASSSTGGSYNEQFF,TGTGCCAGCAGTTCAACAGGGGGCTCCTACAATGAGCAGTTCTTC
.,TRBV14,TRBJ2-3,TRBD2,CASSPPGLAGGIDTQYF,TGTGCCAGCAGCCCCCCGGGACTAGCGGGAGGAATAGATACGCAGTATTTT
.,TRBV5-1,TRBJ2-7,TRBD2,CASSLEGRLAGKQYF,TGCGCCAGCAGCTTGGAAGGGAGACTAGCGGGCAAGCAGTACTTC
.,TRBV6-1,TRBJ2-2,.,CASSADSATGELFF,TGTGCCAGCAGTGCGGACAGCGCCACCGGGGAGCTGTTTTTT
.,TRBV5-1,TRBJ1-5,.,CASSLGHSNQPQHF,TGCGCCAGCAGCTTGGGGCATAGCAATCAGCCCCAGCATTTT
.,TRBV6-1,TRBJ2-4,.,CASRDSGLAKNIQYF,TGTGCCAGCAGGGACTCGGGTTTAGCCAAAAACATTCAGTACTTC
.,TRBV5-1,TRBJ2-3,TRBD2,CASSPGLSGGGTQYF,TGCGCCAGCAGCCCTGGCTTGAGCGGGGGAGGTACGCAGTATTTT
.,TRBV2,TRBJ2-7,.,CASSEGHGSYEQYF,TGTGCCAGCAGTGAGGGGCACGGTTCCTACGAGCAGTACTTC
.,TRBV28,TRBJ2-5,TRBD2,CASSFMLAGHHQETQYF,TGTGCCAGCAGTTTTATGCTAGCGGGGCACCACCAAGAGACCCAGTACTTC
once,TRBV5-1,TRBJ2-7,.,CASSLTPRHEQYF,TGCGCCAGCAGCTTGACCCCTAGGCACGAGCAGTACTTC
.,TRBV15,TRBJ2-5,.,CATSVHQGRVGETQYF,TGTGCCACCAGCGTCCATCAGGGGAGGGTTGGAGAGACCCAGTACTTC
.,TRBV19,TRBJ1-1,TRBD1,CASRAGQGLYTEAFF,TGTGCCAGTAGGGCGGGACAGGGATTGTACACTGAAGCTTTCTTT
.,TRBV25-1,TRBJ2-3,.,CASSATLKVEGTDTQYF,TGTGCCAGCAGTGCCACCCTCAAGGTGGAGGGAACAGATACGCAGTATTTT
.,TRBV2,TRBJ2-1,TRBD2,CASLKGLAGPYNEQFF,TGTGCCAGCCTCAAAGGGCTAGCGGGACCTTACAATGAGCAGTTCTTC
.,TRBV2,TRBJ1-3,.,CASRANSQDTIYF,TGTGCCAGCAGGGCGAACTCACAGGACACCATATATTTT
.,TRBV7-3,TRBJ2-2,TRBD1,CASSLDRVDDTGELFF,TGTGCCAGCAGCTTGGACAGGGTGGATGACACCGGGGAGCTGTTTTTT
.,TRBV5-4,TRBJ1-1,TRBD1,CASSTRQGASSRTEAFF,TGTGCCAGCAGCACTAGACAGGGGGCCTCTTCTAGGACTGAAGCTTTCTTT
.,TRBV5-8,TRBJ1-4,.,CASSRGLADEKLFF,TGTGCCAGCAGCCGGGGGCTAGCGGATGAAAAACTGTTTTTT
.,TRBV2,TRBJ2-7,TRBD2,CASSGGLAGPSSYEQYF,TGTGCCAGCAGTGGGGGACTAGCGGGGCCCAGCTCCTACGAGCAGTACTTC
.,TRBV27,TRBJ2-1,.,CASSVRGWNEQFF,TGTGCCAGCTCTGTCAGGGGATGGAATGAGCAGTTCTTC
.,TRBV5-8,TRBJ2-5,TRBD1,CASSLGTGEYETQYF,TGTGCCAGCAGCTTGGGGACAGGGGAGTACGAGACCCAGTACTTC
.,TRBV7-6,TRBJ2-1,TRBD1,CASSLQGAGNEQFF,TGTGCCAGCAGCCTTCAGGGGGCGGGTAATGAGCAGTTCTTC
.,TRBV6-1,TRBJ1-5,TRBD1,CASSADRGSQPQHF,TGTGCCAGCAGTGCGGACAGGGGAAGTCAGCCCCAGCATTTT
.,TRBV11-2,TRBJ2-7,.,CASSSPPGEQYF,TGTGCCAGCAGCTCCCCTCCCGGCGAGCAGTACTTC
.,TRBV6-5,TRBJ2-5,TRBD1,CASSYLQGYQETQYF,TGTGCCAGCAGTTACCTACAGGGGTACCAAGAGACCCAGTACTTC
few,TRBV4-1,TRBJ2-1,TRBD2,CASSQPRLALPLHNEQFF,TGCGCCAGCAGCCAACCTCGACTAGCGCTCCCTCTTCATAATGAGCAGTTCTTC
.,TRBV6-5,TRBJ2-1,.,CASGTRREHNEQFF,TGTGCCAGCGGTACGAGGCGGGAACACAATGAGCAGTTCTTC
.,TRBV6-5,TRBJ1-4,.,CASSWENPGTNEKLFF,TGTGCCAGCAGTTGGGAGAACCCAGGAACTAATGAAAAACTGTTTTTT
.,TRBV28,TRBJ2-2,.,CASSLAGSGGELFF,TGTGCCAGCAGTTTGGCCGGAAGCGGCGGGGAGCTGTTTTTT
.,TRBV5-8,TRBJ1-2,TRBD1,CASSSGIGTGPSSHGYTF,TGTGCCAGCAGCTCCGGGATTGGGACAGGGCCCAGTTCCCATGGCTACACCTTC
.,TRBV10-3,TRBJ2-7,TRBD1,CAIERQGPYEQYF,TGTGCCATCGAGAGACAGGGACCCTACGAGCAGTACTTC
once,TRBV28,TRBJ2-1,TRBD2,CASRLAGRYNEQFF,TGTGCCAGCAGACTAGCGGGACGTTACAATGAGCAGTTCTTC